This T cell receptor beta chain was identified in a study of naive and memory T cell subsets listed by TCRdb under 2017. In terms of the full investigation: The figure summarizing the skin biopsy and whole blood samples listed 10 or so blood donors, 7 tuberculin skin test biopsies and 3 saline control biopsies. Skin biopsies were taken from tuberculin skin test sites or from saline-injected control sites and were processed for RNA extraction as described before. PCR2 was typically performed as a SYBR Green qPCR that was stopped at a set threshold, although end-point PCR (about 6 cycles) could be used instead for low-input samples.

The protocol used for the library was UMI-ligation and nested PCR. The ligated cDNA was amplified in four rounds of PCR with nested alpha and beta constant region primers together with the SP2 primer. For the blood and skin samples, TCR RNA was reverse transcribed with SuperScript IV using primers for the alpha and beta constant regions. Using T4 RNA ligase 1, an oligonucleotide carrying both the Illumina SP2 primer and a UMI was ligated onto the 3' end of the cDNA. The 12-nucleotide UMI consisted of two random hexamers with an eight-base spacer between the hexamers to prevent hairpin formation. From the second PCR onward, TCR alpha and beta chain libraries were processed separately, and dual indexing was applied for multiplexing. After pooling, the indexed libraries were analyzed by capillary electrophoresis and sequenced on either an Illumina MiSeq or NextSeq. PhiX DNA at roughly 4.5-7.5% was added to the libraries to raise base diversity and improve cluster recognition. As for the original processing: UMIs were extracted from read 2 by Demultiplexor and combined with the TCR sequence from read 1, and reads were split according to sample indices. Decombinator identified V and J genes and V-J junctions, assigning each TCR a five-part identifier including V and J deletions. Collapsinator used UMIs to correct sequencing errors and PCR amplification heterogeneity, yielding UMI-based abundance per TCR. CDR3Translator turned identifiers into nucleotide sequence, translated the nucleotide sequence into amino acids, and pulled out CDR3 regions based on terminal motifs. Error-corrected alpha and beta TCR counts from blood and skin were compared after normalization to input RNA amount. Starting from the raw public reads, TCRdb applied fastp trimming at Q25, assembled clones with MiXCR and retained in-frame beta chains. Each entry merges the rows of one CDR3 protein and shows their most common DNA and genes. The V and J calls and clone size are TCRdb's, not the authors'. The sample table holds under 25,000 distinct CDR3 sequences, of which roughly 6% were seen once. The ten top clones hold approximately 6% of the sample.

What this sample's treatment or condition label stands for: skin biopsy from PPD injection site in Mantoux-positive individual. The study reported a robust and sensitive protocol to amplify, sequence and analyze TCRs, based on 3' ligation of a UMI-containing oligonucleotide to TCR cDNA. Tuberculin skin test biopsies came from sites injected with PPD in individuals with a positive Mantoux test. Total RNA was used without cell sorting and was treated with RQ1 DNase before reverse transcription, with a target input of roughly 1 to 1000 ng. To check how robust the pipeline was in samples where T cells make up a minority population, libraries were built from skin biopsies and whole blood. What the work shows at the level of the full study, not this receptor alone: TCR sequences were reportedly obtained from both types of skin biopsy, with many more TCRs found at tuberculin skin test sites. The larger number of TCRs at tuberculin skin test sites was interpreted as T cell infiltration of a delayed type IV hypersensitivity reaction. The potential sensitivity of the RNA-based method to TCR transcript changes with T cell activation and differentiation was acknowledged. The paper did not give details of skin biopsy collection and RNA processing, instead referencing earlier studies for those details.

As for this clonotype: This receptor's antigen is unknown. There are no base qualities to consult, and no much larger clone falls within one base.

Including the terminal cysteine and phenylalanine, the CDR3 comprises 18 residues. Left in the record is the CDR3 DNA by itself, 54 bases read in frame from the first base. As encoded in the germline V gene, CDR1 is MDHEN while CDR2 is SYDVKM. At the junction V is shortened by 3 bases and J by 8 bases; bases outside the gene matches: 18. The rearranged segments are TRBV28 and TRBJ2-1; TRBD2 aligns with 8 central bases. This clonotype originated in an adult in good health. The sample in question was skin, obtained from a tuberculin skin test site. CDR3 region: CASSFAHISGAIMDEQFF. At the DNA level, the sequence is TGTGCCAGCAGTTTCGCCCACATTAGCGGGGCGATTATGGATGAGCAGTTCTTC.